This T cell receptor (beta chain) was observed in a study of shared clonotypes between healthy human individuals. Study-level results: The small donor group covered limited genetic and exposure diversity.

Note on this clone: Its antigen is not known.

Produced via immunoSEQ multiplex PCR; TCRdb's table is partial and in-frame only. The sample records about 510,000 clones, 60% to 80% being singletons. Trimming at V came to 6 bases and at J to 5 bases, leaving 6 bases not matched to a gene. This CDR3 comprises 13 residues. Germline V gives CDR1 SNHLY, CDR2 FYNNEI. This sequence originates from a woman aged 40 to 50 in good health. Some clones in this sample may be carry-over from other donors' samples. The sequenced sample consisted of PBMCs. The V gene is TRBV2, the J gene TRBJ1-2; 7 bases line up with TRBD1. CDR3 amino acids: CASRGTGDYGYTF. CDR3 DNA: TGTGCCAGCAGAGGAACAGGGGATTATGGCTACACCTTC.